These T cell receptor beta chains were read from a single sample in a study of molecular identifiers for immune sequencing clone quantification. TCRdb independently ran MiXCR on the PCR reads; one entry per CDR3 protein. The sample contains 550,000 to 750,000 distinct CDR3 sequences, 20% of which appear only once. Sequences were obtained from naive CD8+ T cells from blood, with Jurkat cell RNA spiked in. These receptors were taken from a human donor in good health. Some libraries in this study had Jurkat cell RNA spiked in. Both conserved end residues are part of each CDR3. The D gene is left open where the match is weak. For some rows the clone size is stated as once, few or many, or as a class when expanded; others skip it.

abundance: few
d_gene: TRBD2
j_gene: TRBJ2-7
v_gene: TRBV27
CDR3aa: CASRLTSGDFHEQYF
CDR3nt: TGTGCCAGCAGGTTGACTAGCGGGGATTTCCACGAGCAGTACTTC

abundance: many
d_gene: TRBD2
j_gene: TRBJ2-1
v_gene: TRBV5-6
CDR3aa: CASSFGSGRTIYNEQFF
CDR3nt: TGTGCCAGCAGCTTTGGTAGCGGGAGGACCATATACAATGAGCAGTTCTTC

abundance: many
d_gene: TRBD1
j_gene: TRBJ2-7
v_gene: TRBV6-1
CDR3aa: CATWTGFYEQYF
CDR3nt: TGTGCCACCTGGACAGGGTTTTACGAGCAGTACTTC

abundance: .
d_gene: TRBD1
j_gene: TRBJ2-7
v_gene: TRBV5-1
CDR3aa: CASSPASGTGAEQYF
CDR3nt: TGCGCCAGCAGCCCGGCCTCCGGGACAGGGGCCGAGCAGTACTTC

abundance: many
d_gene: .
j_gene: TRBJ2-7
v_gene: TRBV5-1
CDR3aa: CASREDSYPVYEQYF
CDR3nt: TGCGCCAGCAGAGAGGACAGCTACCCGGTCTACGAGCAGTACTTC

abundance: .
d_gene: .
j_gene: TRBJ2-7
v_gene: TRBV21-1
CDR3aa: CASSAREGQVPLGQYF
CDR3nt: TGTGCCAGCAGCGCCCGCGAAGGACAGGTTCCCTTAGGGCAGTACTTC

abundance: many
d_gene: .
j_gene: TRBJ2-3
v_gene: TRBV5-5
CDR3aa: CASSLGDSVYLDTQYF
CDR3nt: TGTGCCAGCAGCTTGGGGGACTCCGTTTACTTAGATACGCAGTATTTT

abundance: many
d_gene: .
j_gene: TRBJ1-6
v_gene: TRBV2
CDR3aa: CASSESPGAYNSPLHF
CDR3nt: TGTGCCAGCAGTGAAAGTCCGGGAGCCTATAATTCACCCCTCCACTTT

abundance: many
d_gene: .
j_gene: TRBJ1-1
v_gene: TRBV7-9
CDR3aa: CASSLVRVWAEAFF
CDR3nt: TGTGCCAGCAGCTTAGTGAGGGTGTGGGCTGAAGCTTTCTTT

abundance: .
d_gene: .
j_gene: TRBJ2-7
v_gene: TRBV15
CDR3aa: CATSRDLQVSYEQYF
CDR3nt: TGTGCCACCAGCAGAGACCTGCAGGTATCCTACGAGCAGTACTTC

abundance: many
d_gene: .
j_gene: TRBJ1-3
v_gene: TRBV5-1
CDR3aa: CASSLDLTGTGNTIYF
CDR3nt: TGCGCCAGCAGCTTGGACCTTACAGGTACCGGAAACACCATATATTTT

abundance: many
d_gene: .
j_gene: TRBJ2-5
v_gene: TRBV7-9
CDR3aa: CASSPTRGSDWETQYF
CDR3nt: TGTGCCAGCAGCCCGACGCGTGGATCGGATTGGGAGACCCAGTACTTC

abundance: many
d_gene: TRBD2
j_gene: TRBJ2-3
v_gene: TRBV7-2
CDR3aa: CASSLGAGLASTDTQYF
CDR3nt: TGTGCCAGCAGCTTAGGAGCGGGGCTGGCTAGCACAGATACGCAGTATTTT

abundance: few
d_gene: .
j_gene: TRBJ1-1
v_gene: TRBV7-9
CDR3aa: CASSLGQVNTEVFF
CDR3nt: TGTGCCAGCAGCTTAGGACAGGTGAACACTGAAGTTTTCTTT

abundance: .
d_gene: TRBD2
j_gene: TRBJ2-1
v_gene: TRBV7-9
CDR3aa: CASSFGLAGNVNYNEQFF
CDR3nt: TGTGCCAGCAGCTTTGGACTAGCGGGAAACGTTAACTACAATGAGCAGTTCTTC

abundance: few
d_gene: .
j_gene: TRBJ2-7
v_gene: TRBV30
CDR3aa: CAFGRGAYEQYF
CDR3nt: TGTGCCTTTGGCAGGGGGGCCTACGAGCAGTACTTC

abundance: many
d_gene: TRBD2
j_gene: TRBJ2-3
v_gene: TRBV20-1
CDR3aa: CSASPLSGREADTQYF
CDR3nt: TGCAGTGCTAGCCCCCTTAGCGGGAGGGAGGCAGATACGCAGTATTTT

abundance: many
d_gene: .
j_gene: TRBJ2-7
v_gene: TRBV5-1
CDR3aa: CASSTDVTYEQYF
CDR3nt: TGCGCCAGCAGCACGGACGTAACCTACGAGCAGTACTTC

abundance: few
d_gene: TRBD2
j_gene: TRBJ2-2
v_gene: TRBV20-1
CDR3aa: CSARDWAPGGYTPNTGELFF
CDR3nt: TGCAGTGCTAGAGATTGGGCCCCGGGAGGGTATACCCCGAACACCGGGGAGCTGTTTTTT

abundance: .
d_gene: .
j_gene: TRBJ1-5
v_gene: TRBV6-2/TRBV6-3
CDR3aa: CAGSYSLAGEVGNQPQHF
CDR3nt: TGTGCCGGCAGTTACTCCCTAGCAGGGGAGGTCGGCAATCAGCCCCAGCATTTT

abundance: many
d_gene: TRBD1
j_gene: TRBJ2-3
v_gene: TRBV20-1
CDR3aa: CSARDGTGLRGTDTQYF
CDR3nt: TGCAGTGCTAGAGATGGGACAGGGTTGAGAGGCACAGATACGCAGTATTTT

abundance: many
d_gene: .
j_gene: TRBJ2-6
v_gene: TRBV7-9
CDR3aa: CASSFIESGANVLTF
CDR3nt: TGTGCCAGCAGCTTTATTGAGTCTGGGGCCAACGTCCTGACTTTC

abundance: many
d_gene: .
j_gene: TRBJ1-1
v_gene: TRBV5-5
CDR3aa: CASTDTEAFF
CDR3nt: TGTGCCAGCACTGACACTGAAGCTTTCTTT

abundance: many
d_gene: .
j_gene: TRBJ2-2
v_gene: TRBV29-1
CDR3aa: CSVVLQGVNTGELFF
CDR3nt: TGCAGCGTTGTTCTCCAGGGAGTGAACACCGGGGAGCTGTTTTTT

abundance: .
d_gene: .
j_gene: TRBJ2-7
v_gene: TRBV19
CDR3aa: CASSWGVEQYF
CDR3nt: TGTGCCAGTAGCTGGGGCGTCGAGCAGTACTTC

abundance: many
d_gene: .
j_gene: TRBJ2-3
v_gene: TRBV2
CDR3aa: CASSEGQWVSTDTQYF
CDR3nt: TGTGCCAGCAGTGAAGGGCAATGGGTTAGCACAGATACGCAGTATTTT

abundance: many
d_gene: .
j_gene: TRBJ2-7
v_gene: TRBV7-9
CDR3aa: CASSSTGKRTKAEYF
CDR3nt: TGTGCCAGCAGCTCCACAGGGAAGCGTACAAAGGCGGAGTACTTC

abundance: many
d_gene: .
j_gene: TRBJ2-4
v_gene: TRBV3-1
CDR3aa: CASSPGLAPDIQYF
CDR3nt: TGTGCCAGCAGCCCCGGGCTAGCTCCCGACATTCAGTACTTC

abundance: many
d_gene: TRBD1
j_gene: TRBJ1-6
v_gene: TRBV11-2
CDR3aa: CASSLYTGENSPLHF
CDR3nt: TGTGCCAGCAGCTTGTACACAGGGGAAAATTCACCCCTCCACTTT

abundance: many
d_gene: TRBD1
j_gene: TRBJ2-2
v_gene: TRBV12-3/TRBV12-4
CDR3aa: CASRPGTGRTGELFF
CDR3nt: TGTGCCAGCAGACCCGGGACAGGGAGGACCGGGGAGCTGTTTTTT

abundance: many
d_gene: .
j_gene: TRBJ2-3
v_gene: TRBV12-5
CDR3aa: CASGLVLSNADTQYF
CDR3nt: TGTGCTAGTGGTTTGGTACTGTCCAACGCAGATACGCAGTATTTT

abundance: few
d_gene: .
j_gene: TRBJ1-3
v_gene: TRBV28
CDR3aa: CASSPDSHGNTIYF
CDR3nt: TGTGCCAGCAGTCCAGACAGCCATGGAAACACCATATATTTT

abundance: many
d_gene: .
j_gene: TRBJ2-3
v_gene: TRBV6-1
CDR3aa: CASSYRRDSSGTDTQYF
CDR3nt: TGTGCCAGCAGTTATCGCAGGGATAGTTCTGGCACAGATACGCAGTATTTT

abundance: few
d_gene: .
j_gene: TRBJ2-1
v_gene: TRBV12-3/TRBV12-4
CDR3aa: CASSSRWEQFF
CDR3nt: TGTGCCAGCAGTTCCAGATGGGAGCAGTTCTTC

abundance: many
d_gene: .
j_gene: TRBJ2-5
v_gene: TRBV4-1
CDR3aa: CASQRVGQETQYF
CDR3nt: TGCGCCAGCCAAAGGGTTGGGCAAGAGACCCAGTACTTC

abundance: .
d_gene: .
j_gene: TRBJ1-2
v_gene: TRBV3-1
CDR3aa: CASSQVDNPNYGYTF
CDR3nt: TGTGCCAGCAGCCAAGTGGACAATCCTAACTATGGCTACACCTTC

abundance: many
d_gene: .
j_gene: TRBJ2-5
v_gene: TRBV29-1
CDR3aa: CSVETGTRQETQYF
CDR3nt: TGCAGCGTTGAAACCGGGACCCGACAAGAGACCCAGTACTTC

abundance: many
d_gene: .
j_gene: TRBJ1-2
v_gene: TRBV18
CDR3aa: CASSHNKDYGYTF
CDR3nt: TGTGCCAGCTCACACAATAAGGACTATGGCTACACCTTC

abundance: many
d_gene: .
j_gene: TRBJ2-7
v_gene: TRBV7-9
CDR3aa: CASSLVTGYEQYF
CDR3nt: TGTGCCAGCAGTTTAGTCACCGGCTACGAGCAGTACTTC

abundance: many
d_gene: .
j_gene: TRBJ1-5
v_gene: TRBV4-3
CDR3aa: CASSQDRGVAYQPQHF
CDR3nt: TGCGCCAGCAGCCAAGATCGGGGGGTAGCGTATCAGCCCCAGCATTTT

abundance: .
d_gene: .
j_gene: TRBJ2-5
v_gene: TRBV6-6
CDR3aa: CASSALKRGTQYF
CDR3nt: TGTGCCAGCAGTGCCTTAAAACGCGGGACCCAGTACTTC

abundance: many
d_gene: .
j_gene: TRBJ1-5
v_gene: TRBV5-6
CDR3aa: CASSWGWGSSNQPQHF
CDR3nt: TGTGCCAGCAGCTGGGGTTGGGGGTCTAGCAATCAGCCCCAGCATTTT

abundance: .
d_gene: .
j_gene: TRBJ1-1
v_gene: TRBV4-3
CDR3aa: CASGHTRNMNTEAFF
CDR3nt: TGCGCCAGCGGCCACACCAGAAACATGAACACTGAAGCTTTCTTT

abundance: .
d_gene: .
j_gene: TRBJ2-2
v_gene: TRBV12-3/TRBV12-4
CDR3aa: CASSEATGPAGELFF
CDR3nt: TGTGCCAGCAGCGAGGCTACAGGCCCCGCCGGGGAGCTGTTTTTT

abundance: many
d_gene: .
j_gene: TRBJ2-7
v_gene: TRBV21-1
CDR3aa: CASPGPSSYEQYF
CDR3nt: TGTGCCAGTCCGGGACCGAGCTCCTACGAGCAGTACTTC

abundance: many
d_gene: .
j_gene: TRBJ2-7
v_gene: TRBV4-1
CDR3aa: CASSQSPHSYEQYF
CDR3nt: TGCGCCAGCAGCCAATCCCCCCATAGTTACGAGCAGTACTTC

abundance: .
d_gene: TRBD2
j_gene: TRBJ2-2
v_gene: TRBV7-9
CDR3aa: CASSLSGGPAGELFF
CDR3nt: TGTGCCAGCAGCCTCAGCGGGGGGCCAGCCGGGGAGCTGTTTTTT

abundance: many
d_gene: .
j_gene: TRBJ1-1
v_gene: TRBV7-9
CDR3aa: CASSLGADAGVRNTEAFF
CDR3nt: TGTGCCAGCAGCTTAGGTGCAGATGCGGGAGTTCGGAACACTGAAGCTTTCTTT